The 26 T cell receptor beta chains below were found in one sample sequenced in a study of blood T cell repertoires in COVID-19. The data were produced by immunoSEQ multiplex PCR, yet TCRdb's version contains in-frame clones alone and is incomplete. The sample consists of some 240,000 clones, over 75% of them appearing once. Sequences were obtained from peripheral blood. All receptors derive from a woman in her 70s with COVID-19, enrolled during active disease.

J is TRBJ2-1 and V is TRBV7-2, with 7 bases matching TRBD1. The CDR3 contains 15 residues. The germline gives CDR1 SGHTA, CDR2 FQGNSA. J was trimmed by 4 bases and V by 5 bases; bases with no gene match: 8. The CDR3 spells CASSHLTGLYNEQFF. CDR3 nucleotide sequence: TGTGCCAGCAGCCATCTGACAGGGTTGTACAATGAGCAGTTCTTC.

The chain is built from TRBV24-1 and TRBJ1-5; 10 bases align to TRBD1. V was pared by 9 bases and J by 0 bases, with 1 base of the junction left unmatched. There are 14 residues in the CDR3. CDR1 KGHDR and CDR2 SFDVKD come from the germline V gene. The CDR3 loop reads CATGTGASNQPQHF. In DNA, the CDR3 is TGTGCCACCGGGACAGGGGCTAGCAATCAGCCCCAGCATTTT.

DNA for the CDR3: TGTGCCTGGAGTTCAGGGGGCCTGGGTGGCTACACCTTC. Translated, it gives CAWSSGGLGGYTF. The J gene is TRBJ1-2, the V gene TRBV30; 8 positions match TRBD1. Unmatched junction bases numbered 6, after V lost 2 bases and J lost 7 bases. There are 13 residues in the CDR3. The germline V gene encodes CDR1 GTSNPN and CDR2 SVGIG (reference sequence).

The V gene is TRBV4-3, the J gene TRBJ1-6, with D possibly TRBD1 on 5 matching bases. The CDR3 spans 15 residues. V lost 1 base, J lost 5 bases, and 9 bases lay in between. Germline assignment: CDR1 LGHNA and CDR2 YSLEER. The CDR3 region is CASSQGAGDNSPLHF. The CDR3 DNA sequence: TGCGCCAGCAGCCAAGGTGCGGGGGATAATTCACCCCTCCACTTT.

V and J are TRBV9 and TRBJ1-1; D unclear. CDR3 length equals 14 residues. Trimming cost V 0 bases and J 0 bases, with 6 bases left between them. Germline V gene sequence: CDR1 SGDLS, CDR2 YYNGEE. The chain's CDR3 is CASSVGLMNTEAFF. CDR3 in DNA: TGTGCCAGCAGCGTAGGACTGATGAACACTGAAGCTTTCTTT.

J is TRBJ1-2 and V is TRBV10-3; 7 bases fit TRBD1. The CDR3 covers 14 residues. Germline values: CDR1 ENHRY, CDR2 SYGVKD. The V and J ends lost 6 bases and 3 bases, in that order; junction bases with no gene match: 7. This CDR3 is CAIRRQGIDYGYTF. In DNA, the CDR3 is TGTGCCATCAGAAGACAGGGAATTGACTATGGCTACACCTTC.

The chain is built from TRBV3-1 (or the pseudogene TRBV3-2) and TRBJ2-7, with TRBD2 identical over 7 bases. Trimming removed 0 bases from V and 3 bases from J; junction bases left unmatched: 5. CDR3 length equals 15 residues. The V gene's germline CDR1 is LGHDT and CDR2 YNNKEL (reference sequence). The CDR3 reads CASSQDSAGVYEQYF. Here the CDR3 DNA reads TGTGCCAGCAGCCAAGATTCTGCGGGAGTCTACGAGCAGTACTTC.

This chain joins TRBV30 and TRBJ2-7; tentatively, D is TRBD2 (6 bases). The CDR3 sequence is 12 residues long. The V gene's germline CDR1 is GTSNPN and CDR2 SVGIG (reference sequence). Trimming cost V 2 bases and J 3 bases, with 8 bases left between them. The DNA of the CDR3 is TGTGCCTGGAGTTATAGCGGCTACGAGCAGTACTTC. Its translation: CAWSYSGYEQYF.

The rearrangement uses TRBV29-1 and TRBJ1-2; 7 bases fit TRBD1. From germline, CDR1 is SQVTM and CDR2 ANQGSEA. Trimming cost V 2 bases and J 3 bases; bases outside gene matches: 9. CDR3 length: 15 amino acids. The CDR3 region has the DNA TGCAGCGTTGAAATGTTCGAGGGGGCCGACTATGGCTACACCTTC. Translation gives CSVEMFEGADYGYTF.

V usage is TRBV5-4 and J usage is TRBJ2-1, with D possibly TRBD1 on 6 matching bases. The CDR3 sequence is 15 residues long. CDR1 is SGHNT and CDR2 is YYREEE in the germline V gene (reference sequence). V was trimmed by 2 bases and J by 6 bases, leaving 15 bases between them. The CDR3 reads CASSFPGGRVNEQFF. The CDR3 bases are TGTGCCAGCAGCTTTCCTGGGGGCAGGGTCAATGAGCAGTTCTTC.

The V gene is TRBV12-3 or TRBV12-4, the J gene TRBJ2-7, with D maybe TRBD2 (6 bases). The CDR3 runs 12 residues. Trimming removed 6 bases from V and 7 bases from J, with 13 bases in between. CDR3 nucleotides: TGTGCCAGCAGCCGCGCCGCGGGGGAGCAGTACTTC. Protein: CASSRAAGEQYF.

V usage is TRBV7-3 and J usage is TRBJ2-1, with 8 bases fitting TRBD2. Germline V gene lookup returns CDR1 SGHTA and CDR2 FQGTGA. V shed 5 bases and J 15 bases; nucleotides not matched to a gene: 9. CDR3 length: 12 residues. The CDR3 protein is CASSPPGGEWFF. The CDR3 region has the DNA TGTGCCAGCAGCCCCCCCGGGGGGGAGTGGTTCTTC.

The chain joins TRBV9 to TRBJ1-3; 8 nucleotides agree with TRBD1. The CDR3 covers 16 residues. Looked up from germline, CDR1 is SGDLS and CDR2 is YYNGEE. V shed 0 bases, J shed 4 bases, and the junction held 6 bases outside the gene matches. CDR3 sequence (DNA): TGTGCCAGCAGCGTAGTCCCGACAGGGGCGGGAAACACCATATATTTT. Amino acid sequence: CASSVVPTGAGNTIYF.

The sample holds one count of this clone. The chain recombines TRBV18 with TRBJ2-7; TRBD1 agrees at 10 bases. Trimming removed 6 bases from V and 6 bases from J; junction bases left unmatched: 5. The CDR3 contains 13 residues. Germline V gene sequence: CDR1 KGHSH, CDR2 LQKENI. The CDR3 loop reads CASSPGTGAEQYF. The CDR3 nucleotides read TGTGCCAGCTCCCCCGGGACAGGGGCCGAGCAGTACTTC.

This clone was detected many times. The chain couples TRBV6-4 to TRBJ2-1; a weak D match, TRBD2 (5 bases). In germline, CDR1 is MRHNA, CDR2 SNTAGT. Trimming pared 3 bases from V and 8 bases from J, leaving 14 bases between. The CDR3 loop spans 14 amino acids. The DNA for the CDR3 is TGTGCCAGCAGTGAGCTAGCAAAGGACGATGAGCAGTTCTTC. Protein product: CASSELAKDDEQFF.

The genes are TRBV9 and TRBJ1-1; 12 nucleotides line up with TRBD1. The CDR3 loop spans 14 amino acids. Germline assignment: CDR1 SGDLS and CDR2 YYNGEE. V lost 4 bases to trimming and J lost 12 bases; unmatched junction nucleotides: 10. CDR3 amino acids: CASSPVRGQGATFF. In DNA form, the CDR3 reads TGTGCCAGCAGCCCCGTCCGGGGACAGGGGGCGACTTTCTTT.

The V and J genes are TRBV3-1 (or the pseudogene TRBV3-2) and TRBJ1-3, with D possibly matching TRBD1 (6 bases). Per the germline V gene, CDR1 is LGHDT and CDR2 is YNNKEL (reference sequence). V dropped 0 bases and J dropped 9 bases, with 12 bases sitting between them. The CDR3 contains 14 residues. DNA of the CDR3: TGTGCCAGCAGCCAAGACTCAGGGGCCGGCACCATATATTTT. It codes for CASSQDSGAGTIYF.

J is TRBJ1-5 and V is TRBV28; TRBD1 matches at 8 bases. The CDR3 has 16 residues. Per germline, CDR1 MDHEN and CDR2 SYDVKM. V shed 6 bases and J 2 bases; nucleotides not matched to a gene: 9. The CDR3 spells CASRLTGVGGNQPQHF. CDR3 DNA sequence: TGTGCCAGCAGATTGACAGGGGTAGGCGGCAATCAGCCCCAGCATTTT.

As concerns this clone: Different DNA sequences within this sample yield the same CDR3. This chain links TRBV24-1 with TRBJ2-5; D is ambiguous. The CDR3 totals 15 residues. Trimming took 0 bases from V and 2 from J, leaving 9 bases between them. The germline gives CDR1 KGHDR, CDR2 SFDVKD. In nucleotides, the CDR3 is TGTGCCACCAGTGATTTGCAGACTGGACAAGAGACCCAGTACTTC. This encodes CATSDLQTGQETQYF.

This chain links TRBV3-1 (or the pseudogene TRBV3-2) with TRBJ2-3; the D gene is possibly TRBD1 (5 bases). The CDR3 sequence is 16 residues long. V was pared by 0 bases and J by 2 bases, with 12 bases between. Germline V lookup: CDR1 LGHDT, CDR2 YNNKEL (reference sequence). The CDR3 bases are TGTGCCAGCAGCCAAGATTGGGGCAGCACCACAGATACGCAGTATTTT. Its translation: CASSQDWGSTTDTQYF.

This clone has a single count. The gene calls are TRBV2 and TRBJ2-3; perhaps TRBD2 as D (5 bases). Looked up from germline, CDR1 is SNHLY and CDR2 is FYNNEI. Trimming removed 5 bases at V and 5 bases at J, with 11 bases between. This CDR3 is built from 13 residues. This CDR3 is CASSTPREDTQYF. Written as DNA, the CDR3 is TGTGCCAGCAGTACCCCCCGGGAAGATACGCAGTATTTT.

J is TRBJ1-5 and V is TRBV19; 10 nucleotides align to TRBD1. V gave up 6 bases and J gave up 1 base; unmatched junction bases: 3. The CDR3 contains 15 residues. The V gene's germline CDR1 is LNHDA and CDR2 SQIVND (reference sequence). Written as DNA, the CDR3 is TGTGCCAGTAGGAGGGACAGGGGAAGCAATCAGCCCCAGCATTTT. It translates to CASRRDRGSNQPQHF.

The rearrangement uses TRBV19 and TRBJ1-2; TRBD1 agrees at 8 bases. This CDR3 comprises 14 residues. Germline V gene sequence: CDR1 LNHDA, CDR2 SQIVND (reference sequence). Trimming at V came to 0 bases and at J to 7 bases, leaving 4 bases not matched to a gene. CDR3: CASSIDRTGSGYTF. For the CDR3, the DNA is TGTGCCAGTAGTATAGACAGGACAGGGTCTGGCTACACCTTC.

The table lists this clone with a count of one. The chain combines TRBV9 with TRBJ2-3; weak D call: TRBD2 (6 bases). The CDR3 consists of 14 residues. Looked up from germline, CDR1 is SGDLS and CDR2 is YYNGEE. Trimming removed 4 bases at V and 4 bases at J, with 13 bases between. CDR3 in DNA: TGTGCCAGCAGCTCCACGACTAGTTCAGATACGCAGTATTTT. It is translated as CASSSTTSSDTQYF.

This chain uses TRBV30 with TRBJ1-6; a weak D match, TRBD1 (6 bases). CDR3 size: 14 residues. Germline V gene data show CDR1 as GTSNPN and CDR2 as SVGIG (reference sequence). V was cut by 1 base and J by 7 bases, with 11 bases left in between. CDR3 region: CAWSDRVRNSPLHF. The DNA for the CDR3 is TGTGCCTGGAGTGACAGGGTGCGGAATTCACCCCTCCACTTT. Full variable domain (remainder filled in from reference TRBV30 and TRBJ1-6): SQTIHQWPATLVQPVGSPLSLECTVEGTSNPNLYWYRQAAGRGLQLLFYSVGIGQISSEVPQNLSASRPQDRQFILSSKKLLLSDSGFYLCAWSDRVRNSPLHFGNGTRLTVT.

CDR3 nucleotide sequence: TGCAGTGGACAGGCAGAACCCCTCCACTTT. As protein: CSGQAEPLHF. The gene calls are TRBV20-1 and TRBJ1-6; weak D call: TRBD1 (6 bases). Looked up from germline, CDR1 is DFQATT and CDR2 is SNEGSKA (reference sequence). The V and J ends lost 7 bases and 12 bases respectively, with 10 bases between them. The CDR3 sequence is 10 residues long.